A selection of T cell receptor beta chains follows, all from one sample in a study of OX40 agonist ivuxolimab in advanced cancers. The data were produced by immunoSEQ multiplex PCR, yet TCRdb's version contains in-frame clones alone and is incomplete. The data show about 69,000 clones, with about nine tenths seen just once and about 0.3% held by the top ten. Sequencing used CD4+ or CD8+ T cells sorted from blood, obtained in a trial of the OX40 agonist ivuxolimab. These receptors originate from an adult with an advanced solid tumor such as melanoma, head and neck, liver or kidney cancer. Both conserved end residues are part of each CDR3. Each record gives: CDR3 protein, CDR3 length, V gene.

CDR3: CASSGEGNTEAFF
length: 13
V: TRBV2

CDR3: CASSAGTSGRMIDTQYF
length: 17
V: TRBV7-3

CDR3: CASSLGAKGFVHEQYF
length: 16
V: TRBV5-8

CDR3: CASSLAGKAELDTEAFF
length: 17
V: TRBV5-1

CDR3: CASRDRGTGELFF
length: 13
V: TRBV19

CDR3: CASSLGSVSTDTQYF
length: 15
V: TRBV5-4

CDR3: CASSLNTQMNTEAFF
length: 15
V: TRBV7-3

CDR3: CASSIGPGMNTEAFF
length: 15
V: TRBV19

CDR3: CASSPNQGGTQYF
length: 13
V: TRBV18

CDR3: CASSLTGVQETQYF
length: 14
V: TRBV9

CDR3: CASSFGTGIDTGELFF
length: 16
V: TRBV5-6

CDR3: CASSSLSGALYNEQFF
length: 16
V: TRBV7-3

CDR3: CASSEGTGANQPQHF
length: 15
V: TRBV9

CDR3: CASNLAGETNEQFF
length: 14
V: TRBV6-1

CDR3: CAIRGSGSGTGELFF
length: 15
V: TRBV10-3

CDR3: CASSIGVGRENEQFF
length: 15
V: TRBV19

CDR3: CASSSTDNFYGYTF
length: 14
V: TRBV6-5

CDR3: CASSTPGTVVFEQYF
length: 15
V: TRBV19

CDR3: CASSDQGVGEAFF
length: 13
V: TRBV6-4

CDR3: CASSPPSGETQYF
length: 13
V: TRBV18

CDR3: CASSYSQQGYEQFF
length: 14
V: TRBV6-5

CDR3: CASSPRLAGGYEQYF
length: 15
V: TRBV11-2

CDR3: CASSESMGGYNSPLHF
length: 16
V: TRBV10-2

CDR3: CASSEAGGQGADTQYF
length: 16
V: TRBV2

CDR3: CASSAGLTGGTEAFF
length: 15
V: TRBV9

CDR3: CASSFQLAAYEQFF
length: 14
V: TRBV27

CDR3: CAITGTGSYEQYF
length: 13
V: TRBV10-3

CDR3: CAWSFRTGLSEAFF
length: 14
V: TRBV30

CDR3: CASILRQLNTEAFF
length: 14
V: TRBV2

CDR3: CASSLRWGGDTEAFF
length: 15
V: TRBV5-1

CDR3: CASSLTGNRDNQPQHF
length: 16
V: TRBV11-2

CDR3: CASSHRVGEQYF
length: 12
V: TRBV5-8

CDR3: CASSEGLAGAQYF
length: 13
V: TRBV25-1

CDR3: CASSPGTVAYEQYF
length: 14
V: TRBV4-1

CDR3: CSGRTGSHGYTF
length: 12
V: TRBV29-1

CDR3: CASSPNRLPNEQFF
length: 14
V: TRBV9

CDR3: CASSQEIAGGADTQYF
length: 16
V: TRBV18

CDR3: CASSSLRGPQHF
length: 12
V: TRBV7-2

CDR3: CATSRDFSGQNYEQYF
length: 16
V: TRBV15

CDR3: CASSDQLTGGRVETQYF
length: 17
V: TRBV25-1

CDR3: CASSEGQGHNEKLFF
length: 15
V: TRBV5-1

CDR3: CASSSYKDLNTEAFF
length: 15
V: TRBV5-4

CDR3: CASSGPGPEKYGYTF
length: 15
V: TRBV19

CDR3: CASSLYSGPSSYNEQFF
length: 17
V: TRBV5-6